This T cell receptor beta chain was obtained from a study of T-cell memory formation after mild COVID-19. The wider study: In these data, TCR clusters were largely donor specific.

Concerning this clonotype: Its antigen is unknown.

Findings and caveats of the study: A subset of responding clones appeared in pre-infection memory, suggesting cross-reactive memory joined. There was a balanced CD4/CD8 profile in clones contracting day 15 to 85, and later expanders leaned CD4+.

This CDR3 comprises 18 residues. V gave up 5 bases and J gave up 9 bases; unmatched junction bases: 18. Germline lookup yields CDR1 SEHNR and CDR2 FQNEAQ (reference sequence). TCRdb independently ran MiXCR on the 5' RACE reads; one entry per CDR3 protein. In the table there are just over 200,000 distinct CDR3 sequences, around 9.5% of which are singletons. This TCR came from a man younger than 35 who had mild COVID-19 (a few samples of this study predate the infection). Cell type and time point are not known. Sequenced: PBMCs or a T cell subset sorted from them (not recorded which). The chain is built from TRBV7-9 and TRBJ1-6, with 8 bases aligning to TRBD1. The DNA of the CDR3 is TGTGCCAGCAGCCCCGGGGTGGGGGGGGACAGGAGCATTTCACCCCTCCACTTT. Its translation: CASSPGVGGDRSISPLHF. Variable domain in full (rest from reference TRBV7-9 and TRBJ1-6): DTGVSQNPRHKITKRGQNVTFRCDPISEHNRLYWYRQTLGQGPEFLTYFQNEAQLEKSRLLSDRFSAERPKGSFSTLEIQRTEQGDSAMYLCASSPGVGGDRSISPLHFGNGTRLTVT.